The 20 T cell receptor beta chains presented below share a single source sample, sequenced in a study of metastatic and nonmetastatic thyroid tumors. TCRdb re-called the PCR reads via MiXCR. The profile shows roughly 23,000 clones, 13% to 15% of them singletons. Each patient came to thyroid surgery without any prior treatment (of any kind). Sample: tumor tissue. The receptors derive from a female donor with papillary thyroid cancer or a benign thyroid nodule (not recorded which). Some clones in this sample may be carry-over from other donors' samples.

This clone has only a few counts. The chain recombines TRBV7-2 with TRBJ2-3; 9 positions match TRBD2. Trimming at V came to 5 bases and at J to 3 bases, leaving 6 bases not matched to a gene. CDR1 and CDR2 (germline): SGHTA, FQGNSA. This CDR3 has 15 residues. CDR3 DNA: TGTGCCAGCAGCCTTAGCGGGGGAGCAACAGATACGCAGTATTTT. Protein product: CASSLSGGATDTQYF.

This clone was seen ten or more times. This rearrangement joins TRBV4-2 to TRBJ1-6; no reliable D call. The CDR3 has 16 residues. CDR1 and CDR2 (germline): LGHNA, YNFKEQ. V shed 1 base and J shed 7 bases, with 14 bases lying between them. The CDR3, as DNA: TGTGCCAGCAGCCAAGTGGGAGGGCAGGAGAATTCACCCCTCCACTTT. Protein sequence: CASSQVGGQENSPLHF.

About this clone: At one of its ends the junction is not consistent with the germline gene, which may arise from a read error. V and J are TRBV6-1 and TRBJ1-1; D unclear. This CDR3 is 15 amino acids long. Germline CDR1 reads MNHNS; CDR2 reads SASEGT. In nucleotides, the CDR3 is TGTGTCAGCAGTCGGACTGAGGGAATGAACACTGAAGCTTTCTTT. This translates into CVSSRTEGMNTEAFF.

This clone was found many times. This rearrangement joins TRBV2 to TRBJ1-6; no reliable D call. Per germline, CDR1 SNHLY and CDR2 FYNNEI. CDR3 length: 14 amino acids. Trimming shortened V by 1 base and J by 5 bases, and 6 bases separated the two germline ends. The CDR3 bases are TGTGCCAGCAGTGAAGTGGCAGATAATTCACCCCTCCACTTT. Translated: CASSEVADNSPLHF.

Many counts were recorded for this clone. This rearrangement joins TRBV19 to TRBJ1-3; 7 nucleotides agree with TRBD1. The ends lost 0 bases at V and 3 bases at J; junction bases unmatched: 8. The CDR3 runs to 17 residues. Germline V CDR1 and CDR2: LNHDA, SQIVND (reference sequence). The CDR3 DNA reads TGTGCCAGTAGTATAGAGAGGGAGGGGGCTAATGGAAACACCATATATTTT. It yields the protein CASSIEREGANGNTIYF.

This clone was detected ten times or more. The chain recombines TRBV4-1 with TRBJ2-7; unclear D gene. The CDR3 sequence is 13 residues long. Germline loops: CDR1 MGHRA, CDR2 YSYEKL. Trimming cost V 0 bases and J 1 base, with 4 bases left between them. Here the CDR3 DNA reads TGCGCCAGCAGCCAAGATCTGTCCTACGAGCAGTACTTC. Translated: CASSQDLSYEQYF.

This clone was detected only a few times. One end of the junction varies from germline; a read error may be responsible. This rearrangement joins TRBV10-3 to TRBJ1-1; 8 positions agree with TRBD1. Germline lookup yields CDR1 ENHRY and CDR2 SYGVKD. This CDR3 is 17 amino acids long. As DNA, the CDR3 is TGTGCCATCTGTGAGTCTACAGGGGGGGGAGGGAACACTGAAGCTTTCTTT. Its translation: CAICESTGGGGNTEAFF.

This clone was seen at least ten times. The chain is built from TRBV6-1 and TRBJ2-7, with 10 bases identical to TRBD2. After removal of 6 bases from V and 1 base from J, the junction contained 6 bases not matched to a gene. CDR3 length: 15 residues. Germline assignment: CDR1 MNHNS and CDR2 SASEGT. As DNA, the CDR3 is TGTGCCAGCAGGGTAGGACTAGCGGAGTCCTACGAGCAGTACTTC. Translating it yields CASRVGLAESYEQYF.

This clone was counted at least ten times. The chain employs TRBV19 and TRBJ2-3; no clear D gene. The CDR3 spans 14 residues. Germline CDR1 LNHDA, CDR2 SQIVND (reference sequence). V lost 2 bases to trimming and J lost 7 bases, with 13 bases between them. The CDR3 loop is CASSISSGANTQYF. CDR3 in DNA: TGTGCCAGTAGTATATCCTCCGGAGCTAATACGCAGTATTTT.

A note on this clone: At one end the junction does not follow the germline gene, possibly because of a read error. The chain combines TRBV20-1 with TRBJ2-3; no clear D gene. Germline values: CDR1 DFQATT, CDR2 SNEGSKA (reference sequence). The CDR3 totals 14 residues. The CDR3 bases are TGCAGTGCTAGAGATCGTACCCGCGCAGATACTCAGTATTTT. It yields the protein CSARDRTRADTQYF.

Points on this clone: An end of the junction differs from the germline gene, which may be a read error. The chain is built from TRBV5-1 and TRBJ1-2; TRBD1 matches 10 bases. The CDR3 runs to 16 residues. Germline V gene data show CDR1 as SGHRS and CDR2 as YFSETQ. CDR3 amino acids: CASSPAGTGEGYGYTF. The DNA for the CDR3 is TGTGCCAGTAGCCCCGCCGGGACAGGGGAAGGCTATGGCTACACCTTC.

The chain uses TRBV4-3 and TRBJ2-3, with 16 bases that match TRBD2. The length of the CDR3 is 17 residues. V trimming: 4 bases; J trimming: 5 bases; junction bases outside the gene matches: 6. Germline loops: CDR1 LGHNA, CDR2 YSLEER. In DNA, the CDR3 is TGCGCCAGCAGCCTGGGACTAGCGGGGGGGCCGATAGATACGCAGTATTTT. Amino acids: CASSLGLAGGPIDTQYF.

This clone was counted ten times or more. Other DNA sequences from this sample encode an identical CDR3 as well. V is TRBV19 and J is TRBJ2-5; 13 bases are a match to TRBD2. With V trimmed by 5 bases and J by 2 bases, 11 bases remained unmatched. There are 18 residues in the CDR3. Germline CDR1 is LNHDA and CDR2 is SQIVND (reference sequence). The CDR3 nucleotides are TGTGCCAGTAGTGAGAGCAGCCTGGGACTAGCGGGGCAAGAGACCCAGTACTTC. Encoded protein: CASSESSLGLAGQETQYF.

This clone was recorded at least ten times. This rearrangement joins TRBV18 to TRBJ2-6, with TRBD1 as a possible D gene (5 bases). Trimming pared 2 bases from V and 4 bases from J, leaving 6 bases between. The germline CDR1 and CDR2 sequences are KGHSH and LQKENI. The length of the CDR3 is 14 residues. For the CDR3, the DNA is TGTGCCAGCTCACCAGGGGCCGGGGCCAACGTCCTGACTTTC. Its protein is CASSPGAGANVLTF. Variable domain in full (rest from reference TRBV18 and TRBJ2-6): NAGVMQNPRHLVRRRGQEARLRCSPMKGHSHVYWYRQLPEEGLKFMVYLQKENIIDESGMPKERFSAEFPKEGPSILRIQQVVRGDSAAYFCASSPGAGANVLTFGAGSRLTVL.

This clone was seen many times. The V call is TRBV6-1, the J call TRBJ2-3; TRBD2 agrees at 12 bases. Germline loops: CDR1 MNHNS, CDR2 SASEGT. The V gene end was trimmed by 5 bases and the J gene end by 7 bases; junction bases not matched to a gene: 10. This CDR3 has 16 amino acids. DNA of the CDR3: TGTGCCAGCAGTACCCGACTAGCGGGAGATGCACATACGCAGTATTTT. Translating it yields CASSTRLAGDAHTQYF.

J is TRBJ2-1 and V is TRBV20-1, with D hard to call. The V gene lost 0 bases and the J gene lost 0 bases, with 9 bases spanning the gap. The CDR3 covers 15 residues. CDR1 DFQATT and CDR2 SNEGSKA come from the germline V gene (reference sequence). The CDR3 spells CSARDGRFSYNEQFF. CDR3 DNA: TGCAGTGCTAGAGATGGTCGCTTCTCCTACAATGAGCAGTTCTTC.

This clone was counted many times. The gene calls are TRBV28 and TRBJ1-2, with 7 bases matching TRBD1. Unmatched junction bases numbered 5, after V lost 8 bases and J lost 2 bases. The germline V gene has CDR1 MDHEN and CDR2 SYDVKM. The CDR3 sequence is 13 residues long. The CDR3 sequence: CASQGQANYGYTF. The CDR3 DNA reads as TGTGCCAGCCAAGGACAGGCGAACTATGGCTACACCTTC.

Details on this clone: Relative to the germline gene, one junction end is altered; a read error may explain this. In the same sample, other DNA sequences code for this CDR3. This chain joins TRBV20-1 and TRBJ2-1, with TRBD2 matching over 7 bases. The length of the CDR3 is 14 residues. CDR1 and CDR2 from the germline V gene are DFQATT and SNEGSKA (reference sequence). CDR3 DNA: TGCGGTGCTAGGTCTAGCGGTGGGGCCTATGAGCAGTTCTTC. Its protein is CGARSSGGAYEQFF.

This clone was seen ten or more times. This chain uses TRBV20-1 with TRBJ1-2; D is perhaps TRBD1 (6 bases). The length of the CDR3 is 13 residues. Germline V CDR1 and CDR2: DFQATT, SNEGSKA (reference sequence). Trimming pared 5 bases from V and 2 bases from J, leaving 12 bases between. The CDR3 sequence: CSAEEGGNYGYTF. The CDR3 DNA reads as TGCAGTGCTGAAGAGGGGGGGAACTATGGCTACACCTTC.

The chain combines TRBV7-9 with TRBJ2-5; no reliable D call. V was pared by 0 bases and J by 2 bases, with 10 bases between. The germline CDR1 and CDR2 sequences are SEHNR and FQNEAQ (reference sequence). CDR3 size: 15 residues. CDR3 sequence: CASSLAPIGQETQYF. The CDR3 bases are TGTGCCAGCAGCTTAGCCCCTATAGGGCAAGAGACCCAGTACTTC.